The clone carrying this TCR beta chain appeared a single time. What it binds is not known. TCRdb's table, derived via immunoSEQ multiplex PCR, lists solely in-frame clones and lacks some. The table shows around 110,000 clones, with about nine tenths occurring only once. Between the trimmed V and J ends, which lost 0 bases and 2 bases, there was a span of 18 bases. The length of the CDR3 is 18 residues. In germline, CDR1 is SGHRS, CDR2 YFSETQ. The entry originates in a study of graft-versus-host responses after intestinal transplantation. About the research overall: Multivisceral, liver-intestinal, or isolated intestinal grafts went to recipients. All recipients were given anti-thymocyte globulin induction, and tacrolimus and steroids were then administered for roughly three years.

The study, taken as a whole, reports: Patients who carried graft-donor T cell macrochimerism also had high graft-versus-host to host-versus-graft clonal ratios in their allografts.

Specimen: unstimulated CD4+ T cells sorted from spleen or lymph node cells, collected before intestinal transplant. The receptor was isolated from a human donor who received an intestinal transplant. This chain links TRBV5-1 with TRBJ1-5; tentative D call: TRBD1 (5 bases). CDR3 sequence: CASSLEGPGGLGNQPQHF. The CDR3 nucleotides are TGCGCCAGCAGCTTGGAGGGGCCCGGTGGTTTGGGCAATCAGCCCCAGCATTTT.